The source of this T cell receptor (beta chain) is a study of shared clonotypes between healthy human individuals. As for the study in general: Donors consisted of two women and a few men between 18 and 49. Study-wide findings and caveats: Limited genetic and exposure-history diversity came from having few donors.

Partitioning of CD4+ cells yielded a CD45RA+ naive subset and a CD45RA-negative memory subset. As to this clone: Its antigen remains unknown.

Trimming took 4 bases from V and 7 from J; bases not matched to a gene: 11. The CDR3 spans 16 residues. CDR1 LGHNA and CDR2 YSLEER come from the germline V gene. Genomic DNA of every subset was divided equally among multiple immunoSEQ plates. TCRdb's table, derived via immunoSEQ multiplex PCR, lists solely in-frame clones and lacks some. This table holds roughly 1.4 million clones, 98% to 99% found once. The sequenced sample consisted of naive CD4+ T cells sorted from blood. Subset of the sample: CD45RA+ positively selected. The rearrangement joins TRBV4-3 to TRBJ2-2, with 8 bases identical to TRBD2. This receptor was taken from a man aged 25 to 45 in good health. The CDR3 spells CASSLGWREVVGELFF. The CDR3, as DNA: TGCGCCAGCAGCCTCGGATGGCGGGAGGTGGTCGGGGAGCTGTTTTTT.